The clone carrying this TCR beta chain was seen at least ten times. Its antigen is not identified. Germline V gene lookup returns CDR1 MDHEN and CDR2 SYDVKM. There are 14 residues in the CDR3. Between the trimmed V and J ends, which lost 3 bases and 8 bases, there was a span of 14 bases. The data were taken from a study of regulatory T cells in long-lasting Graves disease. For the study at large: Over 5 years of antithyroid drugs with positive TSH receptor antibodies was taken to mean persistent Graves' disease. Study-wide points: Sample size, which was small, may have reduced accuracy.

Libraries of TCR beta came from iRepertoire HTBI primers plus Arm-PCR of CDR3 regions. TCRdb fed the multiplex PCR reads into MiXCR, producing one record per CDR3 protein. The sample yields around 400,000 distinct CDR3 sequences, over 20% seen once. Specified time point: persistent/refractory GD, antithyroid drugs over 5 years with positive TRAb. The TCR library used RNA extracted from PBMCs. The patients were enrolled through endocrinology in Xi'an, China. The chain combines TRBV28 with TRBJ2-1; D is ambiguous. The sequence was obtained from a female donor with Graves disease. The specimen was peripheral blood mononuclear cells (PBMCs), collected when the disease was refractory, from a patient treated with antithyroid drugs. Here the CDR3 reads CASSLDPTTDEQFF. In nucleotides, the CDR3 is TGTGCCAGCAGTTTGGATCCGACGACCGATGAGCAGTTCTTC.